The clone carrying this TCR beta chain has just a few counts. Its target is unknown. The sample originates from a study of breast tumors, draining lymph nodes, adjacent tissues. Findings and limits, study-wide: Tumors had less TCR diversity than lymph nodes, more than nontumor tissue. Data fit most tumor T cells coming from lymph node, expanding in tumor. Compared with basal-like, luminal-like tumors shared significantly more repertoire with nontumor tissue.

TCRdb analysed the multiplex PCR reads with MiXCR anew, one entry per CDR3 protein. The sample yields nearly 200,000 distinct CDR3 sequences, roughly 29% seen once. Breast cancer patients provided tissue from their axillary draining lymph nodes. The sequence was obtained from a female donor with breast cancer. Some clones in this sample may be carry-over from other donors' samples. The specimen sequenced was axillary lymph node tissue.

Here the CDR3 DNA reads TGTGCCAGCAGCCAAGGTGGCGGGGGGCCCGAGAAACTGTTTTTT. Protein sequence: CASSQGGGGPEKLFF. This rearrangement joins TRBV3-1 to TRBJ1-4, with D possibly TRBD1 on 6 matching bases. V lost 1 base and J lost 11, with 17 bases in between. Germline CDR1 and CDR2: LGHDT and YNNKEL (reference sequence). This CDR3 is built from 15 residues.